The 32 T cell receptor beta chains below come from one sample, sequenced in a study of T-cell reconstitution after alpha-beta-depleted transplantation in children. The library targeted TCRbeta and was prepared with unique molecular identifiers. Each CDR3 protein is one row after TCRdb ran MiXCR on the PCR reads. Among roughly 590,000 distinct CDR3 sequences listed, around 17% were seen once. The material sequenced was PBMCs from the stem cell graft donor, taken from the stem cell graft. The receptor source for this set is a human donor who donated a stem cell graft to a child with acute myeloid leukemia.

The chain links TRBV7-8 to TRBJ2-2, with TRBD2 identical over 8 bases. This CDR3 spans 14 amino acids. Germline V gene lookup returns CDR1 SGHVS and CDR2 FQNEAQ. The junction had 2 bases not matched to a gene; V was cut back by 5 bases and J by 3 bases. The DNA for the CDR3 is TGTGCCAGCAGCCCGGGGGGGTACACCGGGGAGCTGTTTTTT. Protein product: CASSPGGYTGELFF.

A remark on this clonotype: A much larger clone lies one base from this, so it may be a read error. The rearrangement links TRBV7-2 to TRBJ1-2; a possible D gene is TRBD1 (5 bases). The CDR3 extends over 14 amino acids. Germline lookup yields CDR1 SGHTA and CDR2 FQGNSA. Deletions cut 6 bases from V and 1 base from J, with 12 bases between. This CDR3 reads CASRAGQDNYGYTF. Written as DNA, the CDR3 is TGTGCCAGCAGAGCGGGGCAGGATAACTATGGCTACACCTTC. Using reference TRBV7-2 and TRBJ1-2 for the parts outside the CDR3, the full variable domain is GAGVSQSPSNKVTEKGKDVELRCDPISGHTALYWYRQSLGQGLEFLIYFQGNSAPDKSGLPSDRFSAERTGGSVSTLTIQRTQQEDSAVYLCASRAGQDNYGYTFGSGTRLTVV.

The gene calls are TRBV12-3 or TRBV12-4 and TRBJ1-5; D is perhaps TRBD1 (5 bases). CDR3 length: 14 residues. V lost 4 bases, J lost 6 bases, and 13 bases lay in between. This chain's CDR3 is CASSSGGSAQPQHF. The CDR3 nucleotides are TGTGCCAGCAGTTCGGGGGGTTCAGCTCAGCCCCAGCATTTT.

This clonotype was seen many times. The CDR3 here is CASSYDRVWNEQFF. As DNA, the CDR3 is TGCGCCAGCAGCTATGACAGGGTTTGGAATGAGCAGTTCTTC. This sequence joins TRBV5-1 and TRBJ2-1; TRBD1 matches 7 bases. The CDR3 is made up of 14 amino acids. Germline V gene lookup returns CDR1 SGHRS and CDR2 YFSETQ. The V and J ends lost 3 bases and 7 bases, in that order; junction bases with no gene match: 7.

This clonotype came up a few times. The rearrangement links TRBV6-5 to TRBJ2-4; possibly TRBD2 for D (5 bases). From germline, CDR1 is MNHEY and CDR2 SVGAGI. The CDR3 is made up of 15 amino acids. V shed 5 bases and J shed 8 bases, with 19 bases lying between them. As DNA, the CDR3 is TGTGCCAGCAGTGTACTCAAAACTAACGGGGACATTCAGTACTTC. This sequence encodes CASSVLKTNGDIQYF.

CDR3 bases: TGTGCCAGCAGCTTAGAAGGGTCTGGGGCCAACGTCCTGACTTTC. Translation gives CASSLEGSGANVLTF. The rearrangement joins TRBV11-2 to TRBJ2-6; D gene uncertain. Germline CDR1 reads SGHAT; CDR2 reads FQNNGV. The V gene lost 0 bases and the J gene lost 1 base, with 4 bases spanning the gap. The CDR3 is made up of 15 amino acids.

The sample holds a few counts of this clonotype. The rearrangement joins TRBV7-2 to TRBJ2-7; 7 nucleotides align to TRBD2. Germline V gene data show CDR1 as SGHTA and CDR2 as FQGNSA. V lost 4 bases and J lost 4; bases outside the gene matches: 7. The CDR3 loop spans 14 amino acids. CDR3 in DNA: TGTGCCAGCAGCTCTAGCGGTTATCAATACGAGCAGTACTTC. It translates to CASSSSGYQYEQYF.

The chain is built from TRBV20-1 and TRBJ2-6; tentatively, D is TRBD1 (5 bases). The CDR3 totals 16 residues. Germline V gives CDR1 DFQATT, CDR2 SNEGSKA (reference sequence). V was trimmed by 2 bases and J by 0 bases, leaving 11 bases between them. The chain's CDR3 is CSARPDTRSGANVLTF. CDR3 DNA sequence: TGCAGTGCTAGACCGGACACACGCTCTGGGGCCAACGTCCTGACTTTC.

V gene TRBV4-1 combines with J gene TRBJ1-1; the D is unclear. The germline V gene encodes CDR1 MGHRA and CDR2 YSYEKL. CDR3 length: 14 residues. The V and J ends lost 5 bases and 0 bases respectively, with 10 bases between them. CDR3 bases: TGCGCCAGCAGCTTTCCTCACATGAACACTGAAGCTTTCTTT. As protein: CASSFPHMNTEAFF.

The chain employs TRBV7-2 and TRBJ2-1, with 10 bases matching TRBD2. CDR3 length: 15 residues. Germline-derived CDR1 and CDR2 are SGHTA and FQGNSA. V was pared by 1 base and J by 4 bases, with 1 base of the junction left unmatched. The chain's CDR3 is CASSLVSGGYNEQFF. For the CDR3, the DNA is TGTGCCAGCAGCTTAGTTAGCGGGGGGTACAATGAGCAGTTCTTC.

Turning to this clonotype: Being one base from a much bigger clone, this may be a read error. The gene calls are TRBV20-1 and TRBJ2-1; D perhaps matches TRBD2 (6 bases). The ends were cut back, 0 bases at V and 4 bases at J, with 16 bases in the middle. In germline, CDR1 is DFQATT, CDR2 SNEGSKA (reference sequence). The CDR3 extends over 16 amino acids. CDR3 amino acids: CSARDLEVAAYNEQFF. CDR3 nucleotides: TGCAGTGCTAGAGATTTGGAGGTAGCGGCTTACAATGAGCAGTTCTTC.

The CDR3 sequence: CASSELYSQETQYF. The DNA of the CDR3 is TGTGCCAGCAGCGAGCTGTACTCCCAAGAGACCCAGTACTTC. The chain employs TRBV2 and TRBJ2-5; D is unresolved. Trimming stripped 6 bases from V and 1 base from J, with 12 bases between. This CDR3 is built from 14 residues. Germline assignment: CDR1 SNHLY and CDR2 FYNNEI.

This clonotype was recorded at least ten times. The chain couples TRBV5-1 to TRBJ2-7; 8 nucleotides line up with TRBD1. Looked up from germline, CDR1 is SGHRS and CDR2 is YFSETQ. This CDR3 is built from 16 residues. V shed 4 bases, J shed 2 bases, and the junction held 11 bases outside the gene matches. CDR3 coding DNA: TGCGCCAGCAGCACCGGGACAGGCCTTCCACCCTACGAGCAGTACGTC. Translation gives CASSTGTGLPPYEQYV.

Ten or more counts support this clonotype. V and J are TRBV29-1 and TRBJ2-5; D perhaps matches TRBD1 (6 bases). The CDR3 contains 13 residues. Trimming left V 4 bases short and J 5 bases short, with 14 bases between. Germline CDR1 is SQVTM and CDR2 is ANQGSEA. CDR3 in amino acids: CSVAESGVETQYF. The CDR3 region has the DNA TGCAGCGTTGCGGAGTCAGGGGTTGAGACCCAGTACTTC. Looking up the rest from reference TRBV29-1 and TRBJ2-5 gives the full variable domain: SAVISQKPSRDICQRGTSLTIQCQVDSQVTMMFWYRQQPGQSLTLIATANQGSEATYESGFVIDKFPISRPNLTFSTLTVSNMSPEDSSIYLCSVAESGVETQYFGPGTRLLVL.

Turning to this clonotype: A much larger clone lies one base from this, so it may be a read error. CDR3 amino acids: CSARPGHLNTEPFF. The CDR3 DNA sequence: TGCAGTGCTAGACCGGGACACTTGAACACTGAACCTTTCTTT. The gene calls are TRBV20-1 and TRBJ1-1; D is possibly TRBD1 (6 bases). The germline V gene has CDR1 DFQATT and CDR2 SNEGSKA (reference sequence). This CDR3 comprises 14 residues.

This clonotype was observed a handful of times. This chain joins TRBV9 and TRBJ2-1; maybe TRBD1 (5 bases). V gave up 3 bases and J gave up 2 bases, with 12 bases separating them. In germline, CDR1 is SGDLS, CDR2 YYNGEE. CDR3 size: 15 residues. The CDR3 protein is CASSGSQGTYNEQFF. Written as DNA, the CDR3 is TGTGCCAGCAGCGGTTCGCAGGGTACCTACAATGAGCAGTTCTTC.

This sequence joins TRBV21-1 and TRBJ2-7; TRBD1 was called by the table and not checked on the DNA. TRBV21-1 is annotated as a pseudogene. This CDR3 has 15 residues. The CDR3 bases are TGTGCCAGCACGGGACGAGGCTGGCCAGCCTACGAGCAGTACGTC. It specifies CASTGRGWPAYEQYV.

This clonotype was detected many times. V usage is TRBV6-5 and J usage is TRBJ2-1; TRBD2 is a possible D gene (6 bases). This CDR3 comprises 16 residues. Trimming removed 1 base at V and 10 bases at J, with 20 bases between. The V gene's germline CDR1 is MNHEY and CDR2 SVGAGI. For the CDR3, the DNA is TGTGCCAGCAGTTACTTGGCGGGGAGGAATGGGGTCGAGCAGTTCTTC. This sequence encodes CASSYLAGRNGVEQFF.

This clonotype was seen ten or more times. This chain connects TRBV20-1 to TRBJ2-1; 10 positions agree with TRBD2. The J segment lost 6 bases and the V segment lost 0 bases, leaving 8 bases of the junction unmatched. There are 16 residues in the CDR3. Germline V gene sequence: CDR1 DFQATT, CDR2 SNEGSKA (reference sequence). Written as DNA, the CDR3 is TGCAGTGCTAGAGATTACGGGACTAGCGTGGGCAATGAGCAGTTCTTC. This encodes CSARDYGTSVGNEQFF.

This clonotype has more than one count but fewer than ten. In DNA form, the CDR3 reads TGTGCCAGCAGCCGGGACACCCAACAGCAGCAGTTCTTC. Translating gives CASSRDTQQQQFF. The chain joins TRBV12-3 or TRBV12-4 to TRBJ2-1; possible D gene TRBD1, 6 bases. This CDR3 is built from 13 residues. V lost 6 bases to trimming and J lost 11 bases, with 17 bases between them.

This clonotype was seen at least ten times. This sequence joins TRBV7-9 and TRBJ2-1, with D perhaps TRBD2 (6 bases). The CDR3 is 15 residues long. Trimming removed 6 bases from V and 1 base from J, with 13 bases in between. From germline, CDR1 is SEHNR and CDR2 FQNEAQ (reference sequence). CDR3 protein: CASSPDGLSYNEQFF. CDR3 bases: TGTGCCAGCAGTCCCGACGGACTATCCTACAATGAGCAGTTCTTC.

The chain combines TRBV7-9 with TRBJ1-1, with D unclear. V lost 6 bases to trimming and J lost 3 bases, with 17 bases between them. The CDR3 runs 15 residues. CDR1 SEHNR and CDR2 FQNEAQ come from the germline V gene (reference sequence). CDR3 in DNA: TGTGCCAGCAGTTCCCCCGGGCAAAGTGACACTGAAGCTTTCTTT. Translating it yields CASSSPGQSDTEAFF.

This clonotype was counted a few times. The CDR3 DNA is TGTGCCACCAGTGAAGCGACAGGTGGAGAGGATCAGCCCCAGCATTTT. This codes for CATSEATGGEDQPQHF. The V gene is TRBV24-1, the J gene TRBJ1-5; possibly TRBD1 for D (6 bases). The CDR3 is 16 residues long. The V end lost 4 bases, the J end lost 5 bases, and 17 bases lay between the germline ends. Germline CDR1 KGHDR, CDR2 SFDVKD.

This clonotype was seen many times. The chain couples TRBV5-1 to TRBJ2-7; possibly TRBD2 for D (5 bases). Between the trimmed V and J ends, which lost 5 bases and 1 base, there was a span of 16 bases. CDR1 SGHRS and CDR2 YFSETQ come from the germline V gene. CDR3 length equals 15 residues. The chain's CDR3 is CASRWESIGSYEQYF. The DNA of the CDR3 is TGCGCCAGCAGATGGGAGAGTATCGGATCCTACGAGCAGTACTTC. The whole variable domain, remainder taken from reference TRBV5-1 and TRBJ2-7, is KAGVTQTPRYLIKTRGQQVTLSCSPISGHRSVSWYQQTPGQGLQFLFEYFSETQRNKGNFPGRFSGRQFSNSRSEMNVSTLELGDSALYLCASRWESIGSYEQYFGPGTRLTVT.

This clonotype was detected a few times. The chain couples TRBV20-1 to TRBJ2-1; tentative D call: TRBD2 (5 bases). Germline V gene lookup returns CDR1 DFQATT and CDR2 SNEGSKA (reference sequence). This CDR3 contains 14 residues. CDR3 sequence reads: CSTHGESSYNEQFF. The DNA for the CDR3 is TGCAGCACTCATGGGGAGAGCTCCTACAATGAGCAGTTCTTC.

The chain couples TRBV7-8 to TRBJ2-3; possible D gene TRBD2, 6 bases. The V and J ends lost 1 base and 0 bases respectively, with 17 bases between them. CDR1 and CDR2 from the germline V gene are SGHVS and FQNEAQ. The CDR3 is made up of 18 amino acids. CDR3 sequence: CASSLGRVLARSTDTQYF. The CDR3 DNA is TGTGCCAGCAGCTTAGGCCGCGTACTAGCCCGGAGCACAGATACGCAGTATTTT.

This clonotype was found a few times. In DNA, the CDR3 is TGTGCCAGCAGCTTGGAGATGGGGCAGGGGGATCAGCCCCAGCATTTT. Translated: CASSLEMGQGDQPQHF. The chain has TRBV5-6 and TRBJ1-5; 7 nucleotides match TRBD1. Germline V gives CDR1 SGHDT, CDR2 YYEEEE. There are 16 residues in the CDR3. V shed 0 bases, J shed 5 bases, and the junction held 8 bases outside the gene matches. The entire variable domain, with the rest obtained from reference TRBV5-6 and TRBJ1-5, is as follows: DAGVTQSPTHLIKTRGQQVTLRCSPKSGHDTVSWYQQALGQGPQFIFQYYEEEERQRGNFPDRFSGHQFPNYSSELNVNALLLGDSALYLCASSLEMGQGDQPQHFGDGTRLSIL.

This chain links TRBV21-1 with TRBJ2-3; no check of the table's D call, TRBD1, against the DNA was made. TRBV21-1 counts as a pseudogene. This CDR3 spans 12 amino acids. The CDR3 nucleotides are TGTGCCAGCGGCAGGGGGCCGAATACGCAGTATTTT. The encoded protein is CASGRGPNTQYF.

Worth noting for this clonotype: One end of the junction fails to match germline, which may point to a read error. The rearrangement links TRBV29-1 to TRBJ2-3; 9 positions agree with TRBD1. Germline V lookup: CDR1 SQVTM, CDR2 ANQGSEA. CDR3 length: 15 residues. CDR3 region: CSVEGDRENTDTRYF. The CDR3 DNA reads TGCAGCGTTGAAGGGGACAGGGAGAACACAGATACGCGGTATTTT.

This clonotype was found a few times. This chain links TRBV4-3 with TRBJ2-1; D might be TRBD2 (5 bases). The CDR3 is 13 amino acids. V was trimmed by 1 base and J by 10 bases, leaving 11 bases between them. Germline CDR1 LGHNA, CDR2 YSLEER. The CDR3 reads CASSQVTGKEQFF. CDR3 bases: TGCGCCAGCAGCCAAGTGACGGGGAAGGAGCAGTTCTTC.

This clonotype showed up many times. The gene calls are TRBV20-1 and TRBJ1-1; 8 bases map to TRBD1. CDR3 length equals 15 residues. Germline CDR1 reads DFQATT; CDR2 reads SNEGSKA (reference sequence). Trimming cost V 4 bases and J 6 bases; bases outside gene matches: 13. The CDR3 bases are TGCAGTGCTATAAGGGTGGGGACAGGCGGATCTGAAGCTTTCTTT. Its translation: CSAIRVGTGGSEAFF.

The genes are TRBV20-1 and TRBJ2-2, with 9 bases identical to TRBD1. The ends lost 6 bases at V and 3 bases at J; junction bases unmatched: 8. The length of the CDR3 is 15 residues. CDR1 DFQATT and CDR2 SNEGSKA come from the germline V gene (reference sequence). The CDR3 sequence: CSARNRGHDTGELFF. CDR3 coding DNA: TGCAGTGCAAGAAACAGGGGGCATGACACCGGGGAGCTGTTTTTT.